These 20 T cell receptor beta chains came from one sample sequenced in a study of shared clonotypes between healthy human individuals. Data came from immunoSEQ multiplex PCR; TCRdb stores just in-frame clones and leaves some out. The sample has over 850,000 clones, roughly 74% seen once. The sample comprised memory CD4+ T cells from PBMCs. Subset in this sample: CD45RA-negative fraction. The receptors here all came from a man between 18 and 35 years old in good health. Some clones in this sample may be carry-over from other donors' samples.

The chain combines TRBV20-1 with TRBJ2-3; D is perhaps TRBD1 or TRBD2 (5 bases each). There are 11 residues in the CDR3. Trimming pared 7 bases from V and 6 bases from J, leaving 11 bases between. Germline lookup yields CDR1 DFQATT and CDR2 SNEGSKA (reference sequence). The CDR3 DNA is TGCAGTGGAGGGGTGGTGGATACGCAGTATTTT. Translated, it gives CSGGVVDTQYF.

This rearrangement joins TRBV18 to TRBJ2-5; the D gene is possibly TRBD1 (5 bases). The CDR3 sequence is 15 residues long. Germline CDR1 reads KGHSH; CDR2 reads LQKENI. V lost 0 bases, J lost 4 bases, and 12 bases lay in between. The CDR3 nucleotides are TGTGCCAGCTCACCACCTGTCCAGGGTCGAGAGACCCAGTACTTC. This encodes CASSPPVQGRETQYF.

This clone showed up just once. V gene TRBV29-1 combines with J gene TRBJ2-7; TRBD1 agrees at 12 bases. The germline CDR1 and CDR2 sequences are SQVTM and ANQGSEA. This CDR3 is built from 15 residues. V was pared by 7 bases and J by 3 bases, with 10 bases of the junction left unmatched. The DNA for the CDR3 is TGCAGCGCAGAAAAAGGGACAGGGGGCGTCTACGAGCAGTACTTC. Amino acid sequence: CSAEKGTGGVYEQYF.

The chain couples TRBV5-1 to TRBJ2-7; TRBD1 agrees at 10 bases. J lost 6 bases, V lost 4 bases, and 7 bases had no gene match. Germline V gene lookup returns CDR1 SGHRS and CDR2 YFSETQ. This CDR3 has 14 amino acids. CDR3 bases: TGCGCCAGCAGCCCGGGACAGGGGTTTACCGAGCAGTACTTC. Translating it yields CASSPGQGFTEQYF.

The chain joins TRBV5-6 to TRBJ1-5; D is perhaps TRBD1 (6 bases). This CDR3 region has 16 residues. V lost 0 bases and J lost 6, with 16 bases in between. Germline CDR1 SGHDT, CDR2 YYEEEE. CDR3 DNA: TGTGCCAGCAGCTTGGGTGGAACAGGGAGCGGTCAGCCCCAGCATTTT. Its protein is CASSLGGTGSGQPQHF.

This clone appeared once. The DNA for the CDR3 is TGTGCCAGCAGTTCCTGGACAGGGGGTTTCTACGAGCAGTACTTC. Protein: CASSSWTGGFYEQYF. This chain links TRBV28 with TRBJ2-7; 10 positions agree with TRBD1. The CDR3 sequence is 15 residues long. V dropped 4 bases and J dropped 3; count of bases not matched to a gene: 6. Germline lookup yields CDR1 MDHEN and CDR2 SYDVKM.

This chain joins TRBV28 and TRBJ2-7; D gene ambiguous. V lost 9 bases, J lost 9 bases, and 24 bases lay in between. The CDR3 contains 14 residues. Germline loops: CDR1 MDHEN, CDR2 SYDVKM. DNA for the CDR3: TGTGCCAGTACTGCCGACGGTATCCTACGAGGGCAGTACTTC. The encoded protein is CASTADGILRGQYF.

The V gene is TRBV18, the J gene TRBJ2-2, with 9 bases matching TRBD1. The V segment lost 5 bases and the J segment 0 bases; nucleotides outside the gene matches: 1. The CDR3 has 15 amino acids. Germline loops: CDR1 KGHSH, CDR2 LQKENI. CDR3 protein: CASSWTGANTGELFF. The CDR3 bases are TGTGCCAGCTCATGGACAGGGGCGAACACCGGGGAGCTGTTTTTT.

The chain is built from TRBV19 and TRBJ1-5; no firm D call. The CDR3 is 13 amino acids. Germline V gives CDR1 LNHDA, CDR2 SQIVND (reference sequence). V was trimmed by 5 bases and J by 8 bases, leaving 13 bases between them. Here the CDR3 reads CASSSLPTEPQHF. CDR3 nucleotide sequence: TGTGCCAGTAGTTCCCTACCAACCGAGCCCCAGCATTTT.

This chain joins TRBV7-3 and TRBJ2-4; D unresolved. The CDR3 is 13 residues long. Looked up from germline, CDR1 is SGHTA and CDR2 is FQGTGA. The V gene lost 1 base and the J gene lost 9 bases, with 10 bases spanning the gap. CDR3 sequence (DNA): TGTGCCAGCAGCTTAATAGGGAATGGCATTCAGTACTTC. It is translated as CASSLIGNGIQYF.

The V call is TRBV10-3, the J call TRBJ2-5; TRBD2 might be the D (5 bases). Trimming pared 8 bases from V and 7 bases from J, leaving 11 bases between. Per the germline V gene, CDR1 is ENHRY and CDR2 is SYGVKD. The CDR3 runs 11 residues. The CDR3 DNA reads TGTGCCATCTCAGCCGAGGGGACCCAGTACTTC. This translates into CAISAEGTQYF.

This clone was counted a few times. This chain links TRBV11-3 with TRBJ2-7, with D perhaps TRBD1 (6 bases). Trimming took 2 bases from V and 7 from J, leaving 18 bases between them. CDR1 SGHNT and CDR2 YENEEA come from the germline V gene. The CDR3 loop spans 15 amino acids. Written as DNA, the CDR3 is TGTGCCAGCAGCTTAACCAACAGGGTATCTGGAGAGCAGTACTTC. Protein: CASSLTNRVSGEQYF.

CDR3 amino acids: CASSVDRNPGNTIYF. DNA of the CDR3: TGTGCCAGCAGCGTAGACAGGAATCCTGGAAACACCATATATTTT. The chain joins TRBV9 to TRBJ1-3, with a possible D match to TRBD1 (5 bases). The germline CDR1 and CDR2 sequences are SGDLS and YYNGEE. V was clipped by 0 bases and J by 2 bases, with 9 bases between them. This CDR3 is built from 15 residues.

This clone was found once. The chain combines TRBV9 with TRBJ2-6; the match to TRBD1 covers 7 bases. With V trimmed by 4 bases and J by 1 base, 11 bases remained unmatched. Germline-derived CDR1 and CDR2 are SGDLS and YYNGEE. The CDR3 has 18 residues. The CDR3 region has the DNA TGTGCCAGCAGCCCACAGGGGACGGATGGGTCTGGGGCCAACGTCCTGACTTTC. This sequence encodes CASSPQGTDGSGANVLTF.

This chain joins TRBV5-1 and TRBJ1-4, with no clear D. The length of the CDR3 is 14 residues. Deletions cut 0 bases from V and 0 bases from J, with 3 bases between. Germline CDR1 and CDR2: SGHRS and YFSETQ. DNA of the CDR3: TGCGCCAGCAGCTTGGCAGCAACTAATGAAAAACTGTTTTTT. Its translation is CASSLAATNEKLFF.

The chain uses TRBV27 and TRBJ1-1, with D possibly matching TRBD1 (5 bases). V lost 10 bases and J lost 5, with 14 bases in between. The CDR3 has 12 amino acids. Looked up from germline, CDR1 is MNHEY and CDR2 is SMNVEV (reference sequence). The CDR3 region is CATPMGGTEAFF. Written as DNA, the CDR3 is TGTGCCACTCCTATGGGGGGTACTGAAGCTTTCTTT.

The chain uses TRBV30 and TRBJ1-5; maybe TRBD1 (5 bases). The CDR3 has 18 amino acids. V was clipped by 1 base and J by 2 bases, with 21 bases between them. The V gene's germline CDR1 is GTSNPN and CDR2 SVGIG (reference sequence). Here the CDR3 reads CAWSANRDLVRGNQPQHF. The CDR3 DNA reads TGTGCCTGGAGTGCGAACCGGGACCTCGTTAGGGGCAATCAGCCCCAGCATTTT.

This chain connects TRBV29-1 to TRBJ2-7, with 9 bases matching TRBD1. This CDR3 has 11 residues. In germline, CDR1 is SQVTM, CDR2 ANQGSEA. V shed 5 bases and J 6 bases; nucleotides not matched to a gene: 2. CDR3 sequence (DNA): TGCAGCGTTAGGACAGGGGCCGAGCAGTACTTC. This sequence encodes CSVRTGAEQYF.

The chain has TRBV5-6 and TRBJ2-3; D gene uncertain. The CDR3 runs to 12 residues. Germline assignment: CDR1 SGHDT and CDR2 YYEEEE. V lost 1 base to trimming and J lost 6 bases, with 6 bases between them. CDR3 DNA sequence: TGTGCCAGCAGCTTGCCCCCCGATACGCAGTATTTT. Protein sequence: CASSLPPDTQYF. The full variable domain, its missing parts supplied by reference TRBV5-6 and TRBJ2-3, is DAGVTQSPTHLIKTRGQQVTLRCSPKSGHDTVSWYQQALGQGPQFIFQYYEEEERQRGNFPDRFSGHQFPNYSSELNVNALLLGDSALYLCASSLPPDTQYFGPGTRLTVL.

In DNA, the CDR3 is TGTGCCATCAGTGAGAGACAGCAGTCCTACGAGCAGTACTTC. This gives the protein CAISERQQSYEQYF. This chain uses TRBV10-3 with TRBJ2-7; D is possibly TRBD1 (5 bases). Germline V gene sequence: CDR1 ENHRY, CDR2 SYGVKD. CDR3 length: 14 amino acids. V was trimmed by 2 bases and J by 1 base, leaving 9 bases between them.